These 10 T cell receptor beta chains came from one sample sequenced in a study of blood T cell repertoires in COVID-19. Profiling relied on immunoSEQ multiplex PCR, and the TCRdb table lists in-frame clones only, not all of them. The sample has around 150,000 clones, approximately 87% seen once; the top ten hold over 9%. Sequencing used peripheral blood. The receptor set was obtained from a woman in her 70s with COVID-19, enrolled during active disease.

CDR3 protein: CASSQPGLAGATTKFF. The CDR3 region has the DNA TGTGCCAGCTCACAACCGGGACTAGCGGGGGCCACGACCAAGTTCTTC. J is TRBJ2-1 and V is TRBV18; 14 bases match TRBD2. CDR3 length: 16 residues. V shed 4 bases and J 14 bases; nucleotides not matched to a gene: 13. Germline V gives CDR1 KGHSH, CDR2 LQKENI.

J is TRBJ2-2 and V is TRBV7-9; unclear D gene. The CDR3 length is 15 residues. Germline V gene lookup returns CDR1 SEHNR and CDR2 FQNEAQ (reference sequence). Trimming cost V 6 bases and J 6 bases, with 17 bases left between them. The CDR3 sequence is CASRKQISAAGELFF. CDR3 sequence (DNA): TGTGCCAGCAGAAAACAAATAAGCGCGGCCGGGGAGCTGTTTTTT. The full variable domain, its missing parts supplied by reference TRBV7-9 and TRBJ2-2, is DTGVSQNPRHKITKRGQNVTFRCDPISEHNRLYWYRQTLGQGPEFLTYFQNEAQLEKSRLLSDRFSAERPKGSFSTLEIQRTEQGDSAMYLCASRKQISAAGELFFGEGSRLTVL.

The gene calls are TRBV25-1 and TRBJ1-2, with D possibly matching TRBD1 (5 bases). The germline V gene has CDR1 MGHDK and CDR2 SYGVNS. Trimming shortened V by 6 bases and J by 6 bases, and 17 bases separated the two germline ends. The CDR3 contains 14 residues. The CDR3 DNA sequence: TGTGCCAGCAGAGAGACCAGGGAAAGTCATGGCTACACCTTC. Amino acids: CASRETRESHGYTF.

The rearrangement joins TRBV5-6 to TRBJ1-2; tentative D call: TRBD1 (5 bases). The CDR3 runs 14 residues. The ends were cut back, 2 bases at V and 5 bases at J, with 13 bases in the middle. Germline V gene data show CDR1 as SGHDT and CDR2 as YYEEEE. CDR3 sequence reads: CASSFGIQGYGYTF. The CDR3 DNA reads as TGTGCCAGCAGCTTTGGGATCCAGGGATATGGCTACACCTTC.

The chain's CDR3 is CASSRTPGQVSYEQYF. In DNA, the CDR3 is TGCGCCAGCAGCCGAACGCCGGGACAGGTGTCCTACGAGCAGTACTTC. The genes are TRBV5-1 and TRBJ2-7; 8 bases line up with TRBD1. CDR3 length: 16 residues. Germline CDR1 and CDR2: SGHRS and YFSETQ. The V segment lost 4 bases and the J segment 1 base; nucleotides outside the gene matches: 10.

This clone was seen only once. The chain joins TRBV6-6 to TRBJ1-2, with 8 positions matching TRBD1. Per germline, CDR1 MNHNY and CDR2 SVGAGI (reference sequence). CDR3 length: 14 amino acids. J lost 4 bases, V lost 8 bases, and 9 bases had no gene match. The CDR3 spells CASLTGGRGYGYTF. Here the CDR3 DNA reads TGTGCCAGCCTCACAGGGGGAAGGGGCTATGGCTACACCTTC.

V and J are TRBV5-1 and TRBJ2-5; D not certain. The CDR3 length is 14 residues. The ends were cut back, 0 bases at V and 3 bases at J, with 9 bases in the middle. Germline V gene data show CDR1 as SGHRS and CDR2 as YFSETQ. CDR3 amino acids: CASSLALQKETQYF. As DNA, the CDR3 is TGCGCCAGCAGCTTGGCTTTGCAGAAAGAGACCCAGTACTTC.

This clone was recorded only once. V usage is TRBV28 and J usage is TRBJ1-1; tentative D call: TRBD1 (5 bases). The CDR3 contains 14 residues. Trimming left V 1 base short and J 6 bases short, with 12 bases between. Looked up from germline, CDR1 is MDHEN and CDR2 is SYDVKM. In DNA, the CDR3 is TGTGCCAGCAGTTTATACGGGGGAGTTGCTGAAGCTTTCTTT. This encodes CASSLYGGVAEAFF. The variable domain in full, completed from reference TRBV28 and TRBJ1-1, reads DVKVTQSSRYLVKRTGEKVFLECVQDMDHENMFWYRQDPGLGLRLIYFSYDVKMKEKGDIPEGYSVSREKKERFSLILESASTNQTSMYLCASSLYGGVAEAFFGQGTRLTVV.

This clone appeared a few times. The chain recombines TRBV6-1 with TRBJ1-2; TRBD1 aligns across 7 bases. The CDR3 spans 13 residues. J lost 4 bases, V lost 3 bases, and 2 bases had no gene match. Looked up from germline, CDR1 is MNHNS and CDR2 is SASEGT. The CDR3 here is CASSETGTYGYTF. CDR3 sequence (DNA): TGTGCCAGCAGTGAGACAGGGACCTATGGCTACACCTTC.

The rearrangement uses TRBV2 and TRBJ2-1, with 7 bases identical to TRBD1. The junction had 10 bases not matched to a gene; V was cut back by 1 base and J by 7 bases. CDR1 is SNHLY, CDR2 FYNNEI, per germline. The CDR3 runs 16 residues. CDR3 protein: CASSEEGGRGWNEQFF. The CDR3 DNA reads as TGTGCCAGCAGTGAAGAAGGAGGCAGGGGGTGGAATGAGCAGTTCTTC.